This T cell receptor beta chain was recovered during a study of T cells in Graves' hyperthyroidism and ophthalmopathy. Germline CDR1 MDHEN, CDR2 SYDVKM. Germline trimming cut 7 bases from V and 6 bases from J; bases unmatched to any gene: 5. This CDR3 spans 13 amino acids. This clonotype was seen repeatedly, ten times or more. TCR beta CDR3 regions were amplified from RNA. With the HTBI primer set, the TCR CDR3 went through a first round of RT-PCR. Via MiXCR, TCRdb re-called the multiplex PCR reads, giving one row per CDR3 protein. Of hundreds of thousands of distinct CDR3 sequences in the sample, about 15% were seen once.

The sequenced sample was blood. The chain recombines TRBV28 with TRBJ2-3, with 9 bases identical to TRBD2. This sequence originates from a woman aged 25 to 39 with Graves' hyperthyroidism that later progressed to Graves' ophthalmopathy. The CDR3 sequence is CASTPSGRDTQYF. CDR3 DNA sequence: TGTGCCAGCACTCCCAGCGGGAGGGATACGCAGTATTTT.